This entry describes one T cell receptor (beta chain). This entry comes from a study of blood T cell dynamics during melanoma immunotherapy. Sequenced by immunoSEQ multiplex PCR; TCRdb stores in-frame clones only, minus some. The table includes fewer than 25,000 clones, roughly nine tenths detected once. The CDR3 loop spans 15 amino acids. Germline trimming cut 3 bases from V and 3 bases from J; bases unmatched to any gene: 4. Per the germline V gene, CDR1 is LGHNA and CDR2 is YNFKEQ. Time point of the sample: pre-treatment baseline. The receptor was isolated from a human donor with melanoma. Sequenced here: blood, sampled from a patient treated with checkpoint blockade. The chain is built from TRBV4-2 and TRBJ1-4, with 7 bases fitting TRBD1. The CDR3 coding sequence is TGTGCCAGCAGCCATCCGGGACAGCCTAATGAAAAACTGTTTTTT. It encodes CASSHPGQPNEKLFF.